This TCR beta chain was recorded in a study of blood T cell repertoires in COVID-19. Study context: COVID-19 samples from acute and convalescent phases originated in the United States, Italy and Spain. PBMCs, B-cell-depleted T cells, or T cells provided the cDNA or gDNA that made up the material.

Study processing details: From reference gene primer amplification, estimates of nucleated cell counts were derived. Sequencing was performed with immunoSEQ multiplex PCR; in TCRdb, only in-frame clones are kept and a portion is missing. V and J calls and clone size are copied from that table; D and trimming were computed from the DNA. The sample yields fewer than 200,000 clones, more than 70% seen once. Germline lookup yields CDR1 SGHTA and CDR2 FQGNSA. This CDR3 contains 14 residues. Between the trimmed V and J ends, which lost 0 bases and 4 bases, there was a span of 4 bases. The rearrangement joins TRBV7-2 to TRBJ2-6; D gene uncertain. The sample comprised peripheral blood. This TCR was recovered from a man aged 35 to 55 with active or convalescent COVID-19. In DNA form, the CDR3 reads TGTGCCAGCAGCTTAGCGCAGGGGGCCAACGTCCTGACTTTC. This gives the protein CASSLAQGANVLTF. The whole variable domain, filled in from reference TRBV7-2 and TRBJ2-6, reads GAGVSQSPSNKVTEKGKDVELRCDPISGHTALYWYRQSLGQGLEFLIYFQGNSAPDKSGLPSDRFSAERTGGSVSTLTIQRTQQEDSAVYLCASSLAQGANVLTFGAGSRLTVL.